The source of this T cell receptor beta chain is a study of cytomegalovirus exposure and HLA in healthy donors. Study summary: Assignment to the Caucasian-associated ancestry cluster applied to roughly 80% of the approximately 400 genotyped donors. Study-level results: V- and J-gene trimming in TCR beta was tied to a missense DCLRE1C variant by an analysis performed later. Confirmation was obtained in vitro that a few CMV-associated chains are specific for CMV antigens. Associated with HLA alleles at 0.05 false discovery rate in a later analysis were over 15,000 TCR beta sequences.

Worth noting for this clone: Its antigen is undetermined.

PCR amplification relied on 60 Vbeta primers (plus 13 Jbeta primers). The repertoire was sequenced with immunoSEQ multiplex PCR; TCRdb's copy has only in-frame clones and lacks some. The data hold some 150,000 clones, with about 78% observed a single time. Germline V gives CDR1 MNHNY, CDR2 SVGAGI (reference sequence). Trimming cost V 3 bases and J 0 bases, with 8 bases left between them. The CDR3 sequence is 14 residues long. The origin of this receptor is a man aged 50 to 60 in good health and CMV-seropositive. The chain carries TRBV6-6 and TRBJ1-1; D is ambiguous. The specimen sequenced was PBMCs. This chain's CDR3 is CASSYEYLNTEAFF. CDR3 nucleotides: TGTGCCAGCAGTTATGAGTATCTGAACACTGAAGCTTTCTTT.